Each of the 27 T cell receptor beta chains below was sequenced from the same sample in a study of early T cells in non-severe SARS-CoV-2 infection. TCRdb reanalysed the 5' RACE reads using MiXCR and keeps one entry per CDR3 protein. This table has roughly 55,000 distinct CDR3 sequences, under 7.5% appearing once. Sequencing was performed on whole blood. These receptors originate from an adult who was a healthcare worker with PCR-confirmed SARS-CoV-2 infection or an uninfected control (not recorded which).

At least ten counts were recorded for this clonotype. J is TRBJ2-3 and V is TRBV5-5; tentatively, D is TRBD1 (6 bases). Germline V gene lookup returns CDR1 SGHKS and CDR2 YYEKEE (reference sequence). The CDR3 sequence is 14 residues long. V lost 3 bases to trimming and J lost 5 bases, with 13 bases between them. This CDR3 reads CASSWGTPRDTQYF. DNA for the CDR3: TGTGCCAGCAGCTGGGGGACACCGCGAGATACGCAGTATTTT. The full variable domain, in which reference TRBV5-5 and TRBJ2-3 provide the parts outside the CDR3, is DAGVTQSPTHLIKTRGQQVTLRCSPISGHKSVSWYQQVLGQGPQFIFQYYEKEERGRGNFPDRFSARQFPNYSSELNVNALLLGDSALYLCASSWGTPRDTQYFGPGTRLTVL.

In its sample, this clonotype was seen many times. The chain carries TRBV3-1 and TRBJ1-2, with unresolved D. V lost 1 base, J lost 4 bases, and 13 bases lay in between. The CDR3 spans 15 residues. Germline CDR1 LGHDT, CDR2 YNNKEL (reference sequence). The CDR3 DNA reads as TGTGCCAGCAGCCAAGTCCGGCGGACGGGCTATGGCTACACCTTC. It encodes CASSQVRRTGYGYTF.

This clonotype was seen at least ten times. The junction departs from the called germline gene at one end, perhaps through a read error. This rearrangement joins TRBV7-7 to TRBJ2-2, with 10 bases lining up with TRBD2. From germline, CDR1 is SSHAT and CDR2 FNYEAQ (reference sequence). This CDR3 has 16 residues. The CDR3 is CASSLGTSANTGELFF. DNA of the CDR3: TGTGCTAGCAGCTTAGGGACTAGCGCGAACACCGGGGAGCTGTTTTTT.

This clonotype occurred a few times. This rearrangement joins TRBV5-1 to TRBJ2-5, with TRBD2 as a possible D gene (6 bases). With 4 bases removed from V and 2 bases from J, the gap between germline ends came to 12 bases. CDR1 SGHRS and CDR2 YFSETQ come from the germline V gene. This CDR3 spans 14 amino acids. As DNA, the CDR3 is TGCGCCAGCAGCAAACCGGGACTGCAAGAGACCCAGTACTTC. Its translation is CASSKPGLQETQYF.

This clonotype was seen a few times. CDR3 amino acids: CASSHREINSPLHF. CDR3 in DNA: TGTGCCAGCAGCCACAGGGAGATTAATTCACCCCTCCACTTT. This sequence joins TRBV28 and TRBJ1-6, with D possibly TRBD1 on 6 matching bases. Trimming shortened V by 6 bases and J by 6 bases, and 12 bases separated the two germline ends. Per germline, CDR1 MDHEN and CDR2 SYDVKM. This CDR3 has 14 residues.

The rearrangement links TRBV19 to TRBJ2-2, with 7 nucleotides matching TRBD1. CDR1 is LNHDA, CDR2 SQIVND, per germline (reference sequence). The V and J ends lost 4 bases and 6 bases, in that order; junction bases with no gene match: 2. The CDR3 totals 13 residues. CDR3 sequence reads: CASSTDRAGELFF. The CDR3, as DNA: TGTGCCAGTAGTACCGACAGGGCCGGGGAGCTGTTTTTT.

This clonotype was detected only a few times. This chain joins TRBV24-1 and TRBJ2-1; 11 bases are shared with TRBD2. The CDR3 length is 15 residues. From germline, CDR1 is KGHDR and CDR2 SFDVKD. V shed 6 bases, J shed 7 bases, and the junction held 7 bases outside the gene matches. The CDR3 here is CATSSSSGGKNEQFF. CDR3 nucleotides: TGTGCCACCAGTTCGTCTAGCGGGGGGAAAAATGAGCAGTTCTTC.

This clonotype was seen at least ten times. V usage is TRBV4-1 and J usage is TRBJ2-2; 7 bases line up with TRBD2. Germline CDR1 is MGHRA and CDR2 is YSYEKL. The CDR3 is 14 residues long. With V trimmed by 4 bases and J by 7 bases, 6 bases remained unmatched. In DNA, the CDR3 is TGCGCCAGCAGCCCCAGCGGGGATGGCGGGGAGCTGTTTTTT. It yields the protein CASSPSGDGGELFF.

This clonotype was seen repeatedly, ten times or more. CDR3: CASGPSQSSYEQYF. CDR3 sequence (DNA): TGTGCCAGCGGTCCTAGCCAGAGCTCCTACGAGCAGTACTTC. The chain employs TRBV28 and TRBJ2-7, with TRBD2 as a possible D gene (5 bases). Germline V lookup: CDR1 MDHEN, CDR2 SYDVKM. CDR3 length: 14 amino acids. The V end lost 8 bases, the J end lost 0 bases, and 14 bases lay between the germline ends. The full variable domain, completed using reference TRBV28 and TRBJ2-7, is DVKVTQSSRYLVKRTGEKVFLECVQDMDHENMFWYRQDPGLGLRLIYFSYDVKMKEKGDIPEGYSVSREKKERFSLILESASTNQTSMYLCASGPSQSSYEQYFGPGTRLTVT.

This clonotype was seen at least ten times. CDR3 residues: CASSINSGGSTDTQYF. In DNA form, the CDR3 reads TGTGCCAGTAGTATTAATAGCGGGGGATCCACAGATACGCAGTATTTT. This chain links TRBV19 with TRBJ2-3; 9 bases fit TRBD2. The CDR3 loop spans 16 amino acids. V gave up 3 bases and J gave up 2 bases; unmatched junction bases: 6. CDR1 and CDR2 (germline): LNHDA, SQIVND (reference sequence).

This clonotype was seen ten or more times. The J gene is TRBJ2-1, the V gene TRBV12-2; TRBD2, the table's D call, lacks a check against the DNA. TRBV12-2 is deemed a pseudogene. CDR3 length equals 19 residues. The CDR3 protein is CASRLEPALAGSSYNEQFF. CDR3 coding DNA: TGTGCAAGTCGCTTAGAACCTGCGCTAGCGGGGAGCTCCTACAATGAGCAGTTCTTC.

The V call is TRBV7-9, the J call TRBJ2-1; possibly TRBD2 for D (6 bases). The ends were cut back, 2 bases at V and 7 bases at J, with 6 bases in the middle. This CDR3 is 12 amino acids long. Germline V gives CDR1 SEHNR, CDR2 FQNEAQ (reference sequence). Here the CDR3 DNA reads TGTGCCAGCAGCTTACTAGCGAATGAGCAGTTCTTC. Amino acid sequence: CASSLLANEQFF.

The sample holds a few counts of this clonotype. The chain employs TRBV28 and TRBJ1-5; 8 bases map to TRBD1. V shed 8 bases, J shed 4 bases, and the junction held 4 bases outside the gene matches. This CDR3 is built from 13 residues. CDR1 and CDR2 (germline): MDHEN, SYDVKM. DNA for the CDR3: TGTGCCAGCGACGGACAGGGAAATCAGCCCCAGCATTTT. The encoded protein is CASDGQGNQPQHF.

Only a few counts were recorded for this clonotype. V usage is TRBV5-1 and J usage is TRBJ1-5; TRBD1 is a possible D gene (5 bases). This CDR3 region has 14 residues. Trimming cost V 0 bases and J 5 bases, with 9 bases left between them. CDR1 is SGHRS and CDR2 is YFSETQ in the germline V gene. The CDR3 nucleotides read TGCGCCAGCAGCTTGGATTCCAGGGATCAGCCCCAGCATTTT. It encodes CASSLDSRDQPQHF.

This clonotype was detected ten times or more. The chain carries TRBV6-5 and TRBJ2-1; 7 nucleotides align to TRBD1. Per germline, CDR1 MNHEY and CDR2 SVGAGI. Trimming at V came to 4 bases and at J to 3 bases, leaving 12 bases not matched to a gene. The CDR3 spans 17 residues. CDR3 residues: CASSWSSGTAHYNEQFF. Here the CDR3 DNA reads TGTGCCAGCAGTTGGTCAAGTGGGACAGCCCACTACAATGAGCAGTTCTTC.

The chain couples TRBV7-2 to TRBJ2-1; 10 bases align to TRBD1. Trimming removed 1 base from V and 8 bases from J; junction bases left unmatched: 5. Germline-derived CDR1 and CDR2 are SGHTA and FQGNSA. The CDR3 has 15 amino acids. The CDR3 region is CASSLEGTGAHEQFF. The CDR3 coding sequence is TGTGCCAGCAGCTTAGAAGGGACAGGGGCCCATGAGCAGTTCTTC. Full variable domain (remainder filled in from reference TRBV7-2 and TRBJ2-1): GAGVSQSPSNKVTEKGKDVELRCDPISGHTALYWYRQSLGQGLEFLIYFQGNSAPDKSGLPSDRFSAERTGGSVSTLTIQRTQQEDSAVYLCASSLEGTGAHEQFFGPGTRLTVL.

This clonotype turned up a few times. V and J are TRBV12-3 or TRBV12-4 and TRBJ1-6, with D possibly TRBD1 on 6 matching bases. The CDR3 is 13 amino acids. V gave up 8 bases and J gave up 10 bases, with 15 bases separating them. The CDR3 is CASYIRGGSPLHF. CDR3 coding DNA: TGTGCCAGCTATATCAGGGGAGGGTCACCCCTCCACTTT.

This clonotype was observed many times. The V and J genes are TRBV20-1 and TRBJ2-5; TRBD2 matches 12 bases. From germline, CDR1 is DFQATT and CDR2 SNEGSKA (reference sequence). V lost 5 bases, J lost 1 base, and 8 bases stayed unmatched. This CDR3 spans 16 amino acids. CDR3 bases: TGCAGTGCTGGATGGGGACTAGCGGGCACCCAAGAGACCCAGTACTTC. This translates into CSAGWGLAGTQETQYF.

The J gene is TRBJ1-6, the V gene TRBV23-1; D gene ambiguous. Being an ORF, TRBV23-1 has a function that is uncertain. Trimming shortened V by 6 bases and J by 8 bases, and 17 bases separated the two germline ends. The CDR3 sequence is 15 residues long. The CDR3 bases are TGCGCCAGCAGGGCTATAAGGCCCCCTGATTCACCCCTCCACTTT. Translation: CASRAIRPPDSPLHF.

J is TRBJ1-2 and V is TRBV3-1; D call uncertain. Germline assignment: CDR1 LGHDT and CDR2 YNNKEL (reference sequence). The V end lost 4 bases, the J end lost 7 bases, and 13 bases lay between the germline ends. This CDR3 comprises 13 residues. The CDR3 loop is CASSPSTLSGYTF. CDR3 bases: TGTGCCAGCAGCCCTAGTACACTTTCTGGCTACACCTTC.

This clonotype was counted at least ten times. The V gene is TRBV12-3 or TRBV12-4, the J gene TRBJ2-2; D may correspond to TRBD1 or TRBD2 (5 bases each). With 4 bases removed from V and 2 bases from J, the gap between germline ends came to 11 bases. The CDR3 is made up of 15 amino acids. The CDR3 DNA is TGTGCCAGCAGTTCCCTGGGGGTCAACACCGGGGAGCTGTTTTTT. Translated: CASSSLGVNTGELFF.

This clonotype was observed a few times. This sequence joins TRBV3-1 and TRBJ2-3, with 8 positions matching TRBD2. The trim removed 2 bases at V and 6 bases at J, leaving 10 bases unmatched. This CDR3 has 16 amino acids. CDR1 is LGHDT, CDR2 YNNKEL, per germline (reference sequence). CDR3 sequence reads: CASSQRGTRGPDTQYF. Here the CDR3 DNA reads TGTGCCAGCAGCCAACGTGGGACTAGAGGGCCGGATACGCAGTATTTT.

The sample holds many counts of this clonotype. The chain combines TRBV19 with TRBJ1-6; D unclear. V was cut by 6 bases and J by 7 bases, with 7 bases left in between. The CDR3 is 12 amino acids. The germline V gene encodes CDR1 LNHDA and CDR2 SQIVND (reference sequence). The CDR3 loop reads CASSPSNSPLHF. CDR3 nucleotides: TGTGCCAGTAGCCCCAGCAATTCACCCCTCCACTTT.

The V and J genes are TRBV7-2 and TRBJ1-4; TRBD1 might be the D (5 bases). Between the trimmed V and J ends, which lost 1 base and 4 bases, there was a span of 10 bases. The CDR3 length is 15 residues. Germline V gene sequence: CDR1 SGHTA, CDR2 FQGNSA. The CDR3 loop reads CASSLGGVNNEKLFF. Here the CDR3 DNA reads TGTGCCAGCAGCTTAGGGGGGGTTAATAATGAAAAACTGTTTTTT.

This clonotype was seen ten or more times. The V call is TRBV2, the J call TRBJ1-5; 8 bases agree with TRBD1. The germline CDR1 and CDR2 sequences are SNHLY and FYNNEI. The CDR3 is made up of 14 amino acids. Trimming took 6 bases from V and 2 from J; bases not matched to a gene: 3. The CDR3 DNA reads TGTGCCAGCAGCCAGGACAGGGGCAATCAGCCCCAGCATTTT. Translating it yields CASSQDRGNQPQHF.

This clonotype was counted only a few times. The chain links TRBV20-1 to TRBJ1-5; D unclear. Trimming took off 1 base at V and 6 bases at J, with 4 bases between the two ends. This CDR3 comprises 11 residues. Germline V gives CDR1 DFQATT, CDR2 SNEGSKA (reference sequence). The CDR3 nucleotides are TGCAGTGCTAGAGTGAGTCAGCCCCAGCATTTT. This encodes CSARVSQPQHF.

This clonotype was seen ten or more times. The chain employs TRBV11-3 and TRBJ2-2; 9 nucleotides line up with TRBD2. Germline V gene data show CDR1 as SGHNT and CDR2 as YENEEA. CDR3 length: 17 residues. The V gene end was trimmed by 5 bases and the J gene end by 5 bases; junction bases not matched to a gene: 12. CDR3 DNA sequence: TGTGCCAGCAGCGCCTATCCGGGACTAGCAGGAACCGGGGAGCTGTTTTTT. This encodes CASSAYPGLAGTGELFF. The variable domain in full, with the rest retrieved from reference TRBV11-3 and TRBJ2-2, is EAGVVQSPRYKIIEKKQPVAFWCNPISGHNTLYWYLQNLGQGPELLIRYENEEAVDDSQLPKDRFSAERLKGVDSTLKIQPAELGDSAVYLCASSAYPGLAGTGELFFGEGSRLTVL.